This TCR beta chain originates from a study of cytomegalovirus exposure and HLA in healthy donors. General study findings and limits: A highly shared variant cluster was judged a likely technical artifact. TCR beta V- and J-gene trimming, according to a later analysis, was linked to a missense DCLRE1C variant.

The PCR ran on 60 Vbeta and 13 Jbeta primers. Produced via immunoSEQ multiplex PCR; TCRdb's table is partial and in-frame only. Here the sample spans about 160,000 clones, more than 75% being singletons. Regarding this clone: Its antigen is not identified.

This CDR3 spans 13 amino acids. With 9 bases clipped from V and 5 bases from J, the junction kept 4 bases outside the gene matches. The germline V gene encodes CDR1 ENHRY and CDR2 SYGVKD. The V call is TRBV10-3, the J call TRBJ1-4, with 9 bases identical to TRBD1. This receptor was identified in a man between 18 and 35 years old in good health and CMV-seropositive. Material for sequencing was PBMCs. CDR3 bases: TGTGCCATTTCGACAGGGGGGAATGAAAAACTGTTTTTT. Protein sequence: CAISTGGNEKLFF.